The 14 T cell receptor beta chains given below trace back to one sample, sequenced in a study of cytomegalovirus exposure and HLA in healthy donors. A multiplex PCR was run with 60 Vbeta primers and 13 Jbeta primers. The data were produced by immunoSEQ multiplex PCR, yet TCRdb's version contains in-frame clones alone and is incomplete. The sample has roughly 90,000 clones, around 84% seen once. Material for sequencing was PBMCs. The receptors stem from a woman between 40 and 55 years old in good health and CMV-seropositive.

V gene TRBV23-1 combines with J gene TRBJ2-7, with 10 bases fitting TRBD1. TRBV23-1 is annotated as an ORF whose role is uncertain. The CDR3 contains 17 residues. With V trimmed by 2 bases and J by 7 bases, 14 bases remained unmatched. Here the CDR3 DNA reads TGCGCCAGCAGTCAACCGCGACCTGGGACAGGGGAGAGGGAGCAGTACTTC. Translated, it gives CASSQPRPGTGEREQYF.

The V call is TRBV10-3, the J call TRBJ2-5; 8 bases match TRBD2. This CDR3 is built from 14 residues. Germline V CDR1 and CDR2: ENHRY, SYGVKD. The V and J ends lost 6 bases and 1 base, in that order; junction bases with no gene match: 4. CDR3 sequence (DNA): TGTGCCATCAGCGGGGGGGGCAGCCAAGAGACCCAGTACTTC. It translates to CAISGGGSQETQYF.

The V gene is TRBV30, the J gene TRBJ1-5, with a possible D match to TRBD1 (6 bases). V lost 0 bases and J lost 7, with 13 bases in between. This CDR3 region has 14 residues. Looked up from germline, CDR1 is GTSNPN and CDR2 is SVGIG (reference sequence). The CDR3 protein is CAWSVGGGRQPQHF. CDR3 nucleotide sequence: TGTGCCTGGAGTGTTGGGGGGGGGCGGCAGCCCCAGCATTTT.

This clone was counted a few times. The J gene is TRBJ2-3, the V gene TRBV19; 12 bases are shared with TRBD2. CDR3 length: 17 residues. With V trimmed by 5 bases and J by 4 bases, 10 bases remained unmatched. CDR1 LNHDA and CDR2 SQIVND come from the germline V gene (reference sequence). CDR3 protein: CASSPPSGRARADTQYF. In DNA form, the CDR3 reads TGTGCCAGTAGTCCCCCTAGCGGGAGGGCCAGGGCAGATACGCAGTATTTT.

The chain has TRBV2 and TRBJ2-3; the match to TRBD1 covers 7 bases. V lost 5 bases, J lost 1 base, and 6 bases stayed unmatched. The CDR3 is 15 residues long. CDR1 and CDR2 (germline): SNHLY, FYNNEI. For the CDR3, the DNA is TGTGCCAGCAGTATGGACAGGAGCGGCACAGATACGCAGTATTTT. It specifies CASSMDRSGTDTQYF. Full variable domain (missing parts from reference TRBV2 and TRBJ2-3): EPEVTQTPSHQVTQMGQEVILRCVPISNHLYFYWYRQILGQKVEFLVSFYNNEISEKSEIFDDQFSVERPDGSNFTLKIRSTKLEDSAMYFCASSMDRSGTDTQYFGPGTRLTVL.

The V call is TRBV19, the J call TRBJ2-7; D is undetermined. Germline assignment: CDR1 LNHDA and CDR2 SQIVND (reference sequence). This CDR3 region has 13 residues. The V and J ends lost 3 bases and 5 bases respectively, with 11 bases between them. CDR3 sequence: CASSIQVRNEQYF. The CDR3 DNA sequence: TGTGCCAGTAGTATCCAGGTTCGGAACGAGCAGTACTTC. The whole variable domain, remainder taken from reference TRBV19 and TRBJ2-7, is DGGITQSPKYLFRKEGQNVTLSCEQNLNHDAMYWYRQDPGQGLRLIYYSQIVNDFQKGDIAEGYSVSREKKESFPLTVTSAQKNPTAFYLCASSIQVRNEQYFGPGTRLTVT.

V and J are TRBV28 and TRBJ2-5, with D hard to call. The V end was cut by 1 base, the J end by 1 base, with 7 bases between. Germline-derived CDR1 and CDR2 are MDHEN and SYDVKM. The CDR3 has 14 residues. The CDR3: CASSLYGGQETQYF. CDR3 nucleotide sequence: TGTGCCAGCAGTTTATATGGCGGCCAAGAGACCCAGTACTTC. Complete variable domain (other parts from reference TRBV28 and TRBJ2-5): DVKVTQSSRYLVKRTGEKVFLECVQDMDHENMFWYRQDPGLGLRLIYFSYDVKMKEKGDIPEGYSVSREKKERFSLILESASTNQTSMYLCASSLYGGQETQYFGPGTRLLVL.

This chain connects TRBV2 to TRBJ1-2; D uncertain. Germline CDR1 and CDR2: SNHLY and FYNNEI. The CDR3 spans 13 residues. The V end was cut by 7 bases, the J end by 5 bases, with 14 bases between. The CDR3 is CASIDVPTYGYTF. In nucleotides, the CDR3 is TGTGCCAGCATAGATGTCCCGACTTATGGCTACACCTTC.

The chain links TRBV11-2 to TRBJ2-1, with 9 bases aligning to TRBD2. The CDR3 extends over 14 amino acids. The junction had 4 bases not matched to a gene; V was cut back by 6 bases and J by 4 bases. Germline V gene sequence: CDR1 SGHAT, CDR2 FQNNGV. The CDR3 is CASRKTSGYNEQFF. The CDR3 nucleotides read TGTGCCAGCAGGAAGACTAGCGGATACAATGAGCAGTTCTTC.

This chain connects TRBV6-1 to TRBJ2-7; D is possibly TRBD1 (6 bases). V lost 2 bases, J lost 2 bases, and 16 bases lay in between. Germline CDR1 MNHNS, CDR2 SASEGT. The CDR3 length is 16 residues. This CDR3 is CASSEPPDSRAYEQYF. CDR3 DNA sequence: TGTGCCAGCAGTGAACCCCCGGACAGCCGGGCCTACGAGCAGTACTTC.

The CDR3 region is CASSLDPPLAGVGPYNEQFF. CDR3 coding DNA: TGTGCCAGCAGCTTGGATCCCCCCCTAGCGGGAGTAGGACCCTACAATGAGCAGTTCTTC. The rearrangement uses TRBV7-8 and TRBJ2-1, with 10 positions matching TRBD2. The CDR3 sequence is 20 residues long. CDR1 and CDR2 from the germline V gene are SGHVS and FQNEAQ. With V trimmed by 3 bases and J by 2 bases, 16 bases remained unmatched. Looking up the rest from reference TRBV7-8 and TRBJ2-1 gives the full variable domain: GAGVSQSPRYKVAKRGQDVALRCDPISGHVSLFWYQQALGQGPEFLTYFQNEAQLDKSGLPSDRFFAERPEGSVSTLKIQRTQQEDSAVYLCASSLDPPLAGVGPYNEQFFGPGTRLTVL.

The genes are TRBV7-2 and TRBJ2-7; the D is unclear. Germline lookup yields CDR1 SGHTA and CDR2 FQGNSA. Trimming pared 1 base from V and 6 bases from J, leaving 13 bases between. The CDR3 sequence is 14 residues long. This CDR3 reads CASSLGDPGLEQYF. For the CDR3, the DNA is TGTGCCAGCAGCTTAGGAGACCCTGGGCTCGAGCAGTACTTC.

This clone was detected a few times. This chain joins TRBV20-1 and TRBJ2-1, with TRBD2 identical over 11 bases. The V segment lost 6 bases and the J segment 13 bases; nucleotides outside the gene matches: 5. Per the germline V gene, CDR1 is DFQATT and CDR2 is SNEGSKA (reference sequence). CDR3 length: 11 amino acids. The chain's CDR3 is CSAGTSGLQFF. The CDR3 DNA reads as TGCAGTGCGGGGACTAGCGGACTACAGTTCTTC.

This clone has only a few counts. The rearrangement joins TRBV4-1 to TRBJ2-1, with D perhaps matching TRBD2 (6 bases). The CDR3 has 12 residues. The germline V gene encodes CDR1 MGHRA and CDR2 YSYEKL. Trimming cost V 5 bases and J 5 bases, with 7 bases left between them. CDR3 nucleotide sequence: TGCGCCAGCAGCGGGACTCACAATGAGCAGTTCTTC. Residues: CASSGTHNEQFF.